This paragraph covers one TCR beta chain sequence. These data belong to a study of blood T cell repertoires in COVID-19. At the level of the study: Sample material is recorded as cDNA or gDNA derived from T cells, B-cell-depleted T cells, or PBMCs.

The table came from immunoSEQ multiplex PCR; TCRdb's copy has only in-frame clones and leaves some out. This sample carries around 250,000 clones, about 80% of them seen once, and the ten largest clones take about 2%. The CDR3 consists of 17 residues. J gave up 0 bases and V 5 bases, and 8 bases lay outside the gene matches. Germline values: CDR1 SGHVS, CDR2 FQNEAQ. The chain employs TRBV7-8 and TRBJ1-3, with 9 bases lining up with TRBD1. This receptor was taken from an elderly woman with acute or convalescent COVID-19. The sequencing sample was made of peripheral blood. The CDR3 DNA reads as TGTGCCAGCAGCGACCCGGGACAGGGTAACTCTGGAAACACCATATATTTT. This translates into CASSDPGQGNSGNTIYF.